This TCR beta chain was sequenced for a study of Tregs in tolerant kidney transplant recipients. Study conclusions and caveats: Findings come from small patient numbers and require larger validation.

Germline V gene data show CDR1 as MGHRA and CDR2 as YSYEKL. Between the trimmed V and J ends, which lost 3 bases and 4 bases, there was a span of 15 bases. This CDR3 has 15 amino acids. Comment on this clone: The target antigen is unknown.

Sequenced by immunoSEQ multiplex PCR; TCRdb stores in-frame clones only, minus some. The table includes around 16,000 clones, about 92% detected once. CD4+CD25+CD127- Tregs, CD4+CD25- non-Tregs, CD4 and CD8 cells were sorted. The sequence derives from a human donor in good health. Sequenced: CD8+ T cells from blood. The rearrangement links TRBV4-1 to TRBJ1-2; TRBD1 is a possible D gene (6 bases). CDR3 nucleotide sequence: TGCGCCAGCAGCCACCCCCGGGGGCACAGCTATGGCTACACCTTC. This gives the protein CASSHPRGHSYGYTF.